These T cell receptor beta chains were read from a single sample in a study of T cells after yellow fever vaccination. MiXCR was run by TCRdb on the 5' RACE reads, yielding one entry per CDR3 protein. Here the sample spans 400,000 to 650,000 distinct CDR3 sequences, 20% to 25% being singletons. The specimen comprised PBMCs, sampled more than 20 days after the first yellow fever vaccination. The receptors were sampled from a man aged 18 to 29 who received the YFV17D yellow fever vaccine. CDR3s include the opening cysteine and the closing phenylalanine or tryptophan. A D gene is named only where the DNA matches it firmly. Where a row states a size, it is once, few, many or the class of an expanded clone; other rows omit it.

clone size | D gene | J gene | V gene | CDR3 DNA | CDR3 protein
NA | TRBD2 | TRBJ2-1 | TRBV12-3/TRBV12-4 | TGTGCCAGCGATAGCGGGGGCTACAATGAGCAGTTCTTC | CASDSGGYNEQFF
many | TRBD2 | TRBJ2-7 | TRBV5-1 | TGCGCCAGCAGCTCGAATAGCGGGGGAATCGCCTACGAGCAGTACTTC | CASSSNSGGIAYEQYF
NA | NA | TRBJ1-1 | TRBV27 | TGTGCCAGCAACCCAGGTAGTGGGTCGAACACTGAAGCTTTCTTT | CASNPGSGSNTEAFF
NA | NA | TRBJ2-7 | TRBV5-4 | TGTGCCAGCAGTCCTCCCGGACTCTCCCTCCACGAGCAGTACTTC | CASSPPGLSLHEQYF
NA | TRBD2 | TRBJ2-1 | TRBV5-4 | TGTGCCAGCAGCGGAACTAGCGTTGAGCAGTTCTTC | CASSGTSVEQFF
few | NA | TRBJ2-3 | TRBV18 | TGTGCCAGCTCACCGTTACCGAGCACAGATACGCAGTATTTT | CASSPLPSTDTQYF
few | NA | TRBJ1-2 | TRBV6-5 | TGTGCCAGCAGTTACGATCCGGGGACGCACTATGGCTACACCTTC | CASSYDPGTHYGYTF
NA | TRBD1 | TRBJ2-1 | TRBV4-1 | TGCGCCAGCAGCCCCGGAAGGGTAGGGGGCAAGAATGAGCAGTTCTTC | CASSPGRVGGKNEQFF
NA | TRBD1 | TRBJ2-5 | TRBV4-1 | TGCGCCAGCAGCCAGGGGACAGGGGGACGAGAGACCCAGTACTTC | CASSQGTGGRETQYF
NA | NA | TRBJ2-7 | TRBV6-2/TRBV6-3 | TGTGCCAGCAGTGGTTTTTTAGTCGAGCAGTACTTC | CASSGFLVEQYF
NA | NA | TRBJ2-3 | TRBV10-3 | TGTGCCACCCACTCATCTAGCACAGATACGCAGTATTTT | CATHSSSTDTQYF
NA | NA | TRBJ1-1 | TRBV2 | TGTGCCAGTGCCGACGGAAGGGGGAACACTGAAGCTTTCTTT | CASADGRGNTEAFF
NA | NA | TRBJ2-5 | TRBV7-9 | TGTGCCAGCACCTCTGCCGAGGGGCAGGAGACCCAGTACTTC | CASTSAEGQETQYF
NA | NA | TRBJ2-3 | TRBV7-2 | TGTGCCAGCAGAGTGATCGGGGCCAAACGGGATACGCAGTATTTT | CASRVIGAKRDTQYF
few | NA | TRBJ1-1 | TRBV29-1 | TGCAGCGTCGACAGGACATACCCGGGAACTGAAGCTTTCTTT | CSVDRTYPGTEAFF
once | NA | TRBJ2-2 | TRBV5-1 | TGCGCCAGCAAGCTTATCGGGTACGCCGGGGAGCTGTTTTTT | CASKLIGYAGELFF
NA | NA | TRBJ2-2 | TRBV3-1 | TGTGCCAGCTGCCAGACAATAGGAAACACCGGGGAGCTGTTTTTT | CASCQTIGNTGELFF
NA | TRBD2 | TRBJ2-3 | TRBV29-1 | TGCAGCGTCGACCGCGGGGGAAGCACAGATACGCAGTATTTT | CSVDRGGSTDTQYF
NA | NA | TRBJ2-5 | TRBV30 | TGTGCCTGGGCCCGACAAGACCAAGAGACCCAGTACTTC | CAWARQDQETQYF
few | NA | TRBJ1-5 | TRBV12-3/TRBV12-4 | TGTGCCAGCAGGAAGGACTACAGGGGCAATCAGCCCCAGCATTTT | CASRKDYRGNQPQHF
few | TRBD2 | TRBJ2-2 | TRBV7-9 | TGTGCCAGCAGCCTAATAGCGGGCACCGGGGAGCTGTTTTTT | CASSLIAGTGELFF
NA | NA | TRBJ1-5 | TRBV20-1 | TGCAGTGCTAAACGCCCACAGGGCCGGCAGCCCCAGCATTTT | CSAKRPQGRQPQHF
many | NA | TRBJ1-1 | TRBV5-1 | TGCGCCAGCAGTCTGGACGGTTCCACTGAAGCTTTCTTT | CASSLDGSTEAFF
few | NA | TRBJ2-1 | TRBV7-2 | TGTGCCAGCAGCCCCATGGCGCCCCGGTTTACGGAGCAGTTCTTC | CASSPMAPRFTEQFF
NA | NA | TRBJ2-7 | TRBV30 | TGTGCCTGGAGTTGGGACTACGAGCAGTACTTC | CAWSWDYEQYF
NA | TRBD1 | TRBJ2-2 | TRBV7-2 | TGTGCCAGCAGCGACCGACAGGGGGCGAACACCGGGGAGCTGTTTTTT | CASSDRQGANTGELFF
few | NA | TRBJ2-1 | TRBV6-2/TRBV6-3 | TGTGCCAGCAGTCCCCGCAACAGGGCTAGCTATGAGCAGTTCTTC | CASSPRNRASYEQFF
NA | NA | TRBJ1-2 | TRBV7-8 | TGTGCCAGCAGCTCGGACGGGACTTGGAATGGCTACACCTTC | CASSSDGTWNGYTF
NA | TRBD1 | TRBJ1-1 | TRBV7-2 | TGTGCCAGCAGCTTGGACAGGATTGGTACTGAAGCTTTCTTT | CASSLDRIGTEAFF
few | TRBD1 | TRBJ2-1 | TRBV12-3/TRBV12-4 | TGTGCCAGCAGTTTCGGGACAGGGATTTACAATGAGCAGTTCTTC | CASSFGTGIYNEQFF
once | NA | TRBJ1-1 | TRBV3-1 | TGTGCCAGCAGCCAAGGAACAAGCGGAAACACTGAAGCTTTCTTT | CASSQGTSGNTEAFF
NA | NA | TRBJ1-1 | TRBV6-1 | TGTGCCAGCAGTGAATTCGAGGGATTTGAAGCTTTCTTT | CASSEFEGFEAFF
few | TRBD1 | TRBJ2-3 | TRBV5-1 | TGCGCCAGCAGCGTAGGACAGGGTGGAGCAGATACGCAGTATTTT | CASSVGQGGADTQYF
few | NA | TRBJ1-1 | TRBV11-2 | TGTGCCAGCAGCATTACAGAGAACACTGAAGCTTTCTTT | CASSITENTEAFF
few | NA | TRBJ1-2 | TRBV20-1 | TGCAGTGCTCGCGGTGCCGGGGGCCTGTACTATGGCTACACCTTC | CSARGAGGLYYGYTF